Listed here are 23 T cell receptor beta chains from one sample, sequenced in a study of blood T cell repertoires in COVID-19 (TCRdb year 2020). The library was obtained by the immunoSEQ multiplex PCR assay. Held by TCRdb, this immuneACCESS table contains in-frame sequences only and omits some clones. Under half of the omission traces to an unresolved V gene where checked; the cause of the rest is unknown. This sample comprises around 320,000 clones, 85% to 90% of them detected only once. Approximately 4% of the sample is held by the ten biggest clonotypes. Sequencing input: PBMCs or T cells enriched from blood (not recorded which). The receptors come from a woman aged 18-29 years with acute COVID-19.

CDR3 DNA: TGTGCCAGTCTTTACACAGATACGCAGTATTTT. As protein: CASLYTDTQYF. The rearrangement uses TRBV2 and TRBJ2-3, with D unresolved. CDR1 and CDR2 (germline): SNHLY, FYNNEI. Trimming cost V 9 bases and J 2 bases, with 6 bases left between them. The CDR3 sequence is 11 residues long. The full variable domain, in which reference TRBV2 and TRBJ2-3 provide the parts outside the CDR3, is EPEVTQTPSHQVTQMGQEVILRCVPISNHLYFYWYRQILGQKVEFLVSFYNNEISEKSEIFDDQFSVERPDGSNFTLKIRSTKLEDSAMYFCASLYTDTQYFGPGTRLTVL.

This sequence joins TRBV4-1 and TRBJ1-1, with TRBD1 matching over 10 bases. The CDR3 extends over 14 amino acids. Germline V CDR1 and CDR2: MGHRA, YSYEKL. After removal of 3 bases from V and 3 bases from J, the junction contained 1 base not matched to a gene. CDR3 sequence reads: CASSQDRGYTEAFF. CDR3 coding DNA: TGCGCCAGCAGCCAGGACAGGGGGTACACTGAAGCTTTCTTT.

V usage is TRBV4-1 and J usage is TRBJ2-5; unclear D gene. The CDR3 contains 16 residues. Germline CDR1 reads MGHRA; CDR2 reads YSYEKL. V lost 0 bases and J lost 2, with 13 bases in between. For the CDR3, the DNA is TGCGCCAGCAGCCAAGAAAAGGCACGAGGACAAGAGACCCAGTACTTC. Its protein is CASSQEKARGQETQYF.

V usage is TRBV4-2 and J usage is TRBJ2-1, with 9 bases fitting TRBD1. CDR1 and CDR2 (germline): LGHNA, YNFKEQ. The junction had 6 bases not matched to a gene; V was cut back by 3 bases and J by 6 bases. CDR3 length equals 15 residues. The CDR3 DNA is TGTGCCAGCAGCCAGACAGGGGGGGCTCGCAATGAGCAGTTCTTC. Encoded protein: CASSQTGGARNEQFF.

V gene TRBV28 combines with J gene TRBJ1-1; TRBD1 agrees at 11 bases. This CDR3 has 18 amino acids. With V trimmed by 6 bases and J by 4 bases, 16 bases remained unmatched. Per germline, CDR1 MDHEN and CDR2 SYDVKM. DNA of the CDR3: TGTGCCAGCAGCAGCCCCGGACAGGGGGCGAATCGGGGCACTGAAGCTTTCTTT. It encodes CASSSPGQGANRGTEAFF.

The V call is TRBV5-1, the J call TRBJ2-1; 8 bases agree with TRBD2. The CDR3 has 12 residues. CDR1 SGHRS and CDR2 YFSETQ come from the germline V gene. The V segment lost 1 base and the J segment 9 bases; nucleotides outside the gene matches: 0. CDR3 nucleotides: TGCGCCAGCAGCTTGACTAGCGGTGAGCAGTTCTTC. It specifies CASSLTSGEQFF.

Written as DNA, the CDR3 is TGTGCCAGCAGTGAGGACAGGGCGGGTGAAAAACTGTTTTTT. Its protein product is CASSEDRAGEKLFF. The V call is TRBV25-1, the J call TRBJ1-4; 8 bases agree with TRBD1. Trimming took 3 bases from V and 7 from J; bases not matched to a gene: 4. Germline lookup yields CDR1 MGHDK and CDR2 SYGVNS. The CDR3 sequence is 14 residues long.

This chain uses TRBV5-1 with TRBJ1-1; TRBD1 matches at 8 bases. The CDR3 consists of 13 residues. With V trimmed by 0 bases and J by 5 bases, 0 bases remained unmatched. CDR1 and CDR2 (germline): SGHRS, YFSETQ. The CDR3 loop reads CASSLGTGTEAFF. The CDR3 nucleotides read TGCGCCAGCAGCTTGGGGACAGGGACTGAAGCTTTCTTT. Drawing the rest from reference TRBV5-1 and TRBJ1-1, the complete variable domain is KAGVTQTPRYLIKTRGQQVTLSCSPISGHRSVSWYQQTPGQGLQFLFEYFSETQRNKGNFPGRFSGRQFSNSRSEMNVSTLELGDSALYLCASSLGTGTEAFFGQGTRLTVV.

The chain couples TRBV18 to TRBJ2-5; a possible D gene is TRBD2 (6 bases). V shed 1 base and J shed 2 bases, with 17 bases lying between them. The CDR3 extends over 17 amino acids. Germline V gene data show CDR1 as KGHSH and CDR2 as LQKENI. The chain's CDR3 is CASSPRQGGIKQETQYF. The CDR3 coding sequence is TGTGCCAGCTCACCACGGCAGGGAGGAATCAAACAAGAGACCCAGTACTTC.

The chain joins TRBV11-3 to TRBJ2-1; 7 nucleotides match TRBD1. V dropped 6 bases and J dropped 3; count of bases not matched to a gene: 11. CDR3 size: 16 residues. Germline V gene data show CDR1 as SGHNT and CDR2 as YENEEA. The chain's CDR3 is CASRATAGTDYNEQFF. For the CDR3, the DNA is TGTGCCAGCAGAGCTACCGCCGGGACAGACTACAATGAGCAGTTCTTC.

The chain is built from TRBV2 and TRBJ2-3; D unresolved. Germline values: CDR1 SNHLY, CDR2 FYNNEI. The CDR3 contains 14 residues. Trimming shortened V by 7 bases and J by 3 bases, and 14 bases separated the two germline ends. CDR3 coding DNA: TGTGCCAGCAAGTTTCCGGAGTTGACAGATACGCAGTATTTT. Translation: CASKFPELTDTQYF.

The rearrangement links TRBV6-5 to TRBJ1-1; D is possibly TRBD1 (5 bases). Germline CDR1 reads MNHEY; CDR2 reads SVGAGI. The CDR3 sequence is 16 residues long. V lost 0 bases, J lost 0 bases, and 11 bases lay in between. The CDR3 sequence is CASSYSGGMMNTEAFF. The CDR3 DNA reads TGTGCCAGCAGTTACTCTGGGGGGATGATGAACACTGAAGCTTTCTTT.

V and J are TRBV5-1 and TRBJ1-1, with 7 bases matching TRBD1. This CDR3 has 15 amino acids. CDR1 is SGHRS and CDR2 is YFSETQ in the germline V gene. V shed 0 bases, J shed 7 bases, and the junction held 9 bases outside the gene matches. The CDR3 coding sequence is TGCGCCAGCAGCTTGGGGCCAGGGGGTACTGGTGAAGCTTTCTTT. This sequence encodes CASSLGPGGTGEAFF.

This clone was detected once. This chain joins TRBV9 and TRBJ2-7, with a possible D match to TRBD2 (6 bases). Germline CDR1 and CDR2: SGDLS and YYNGEE. V lost 4 bases to trimming and J lost 0 bases, with 14 bases between them. The CDR3 has 15 amino acids. CDR3 in amino acids: CASSPSATSSYEQYF. The CDR3 nucleotides read TGTGCCAGCAGCCCATCCGCGACTAGCTCCTACGAGCAGTACTTC.

The chain links TRBV28 to TRBJ2-7; 12 positions agree with TRBD2. The CDR3 runs to 16 residues. Germline V lookup: CDR1 MDHEN, CDR2 SYDVKM. With 6 bases clipped from V and 2 bases from J, the junction kept 8 bases outside the gene matches. This CDR3 is CASSRWTSGTTYEQYF. CDR3 DNA sequence: TGTGCCAGCAGCCGGTGGACTAGCGGGACGACCTACGAGCAGTACTTC.

This chain joins TRBV6-2 or TRBV6-3 and TRBJ2-7, with 9 bases matching TRBD2. Losses at the gene ends were 0 bases for V and 9 bases for J; bases not matched to a gene: 12. Germline V gene data show CDR1 as MNHEY and CDR2 as SVGEGT. CDR3 length equals 16 residues. The DNA for the CDR3 is TGTGCCAGCAGTTACTCAGGCGGCGCGGGAGGGCCGTCGCAGTACTTC. Encoded protein: CASSYSGGAGGPSQYF.

The chain uses TRBV19 and TRBJ1-5; 9 positions agree with TRBD1. The V and J ends lost 9 bases and 2 bases, in that order; junction bases with no gene match: 8. Germline CDR1 and CDR2: LNHDA and SQIVND (reference sequence). The CDR3 loop spans 15 amino acids. CDR3 nucleotide sequence: TGTGCCAGCTGGACAGGGGATGGTGGCAATCAGCCCCAGCATTTT. Its translation: CASWTGDGGNQPQHF.

The V call is TRBV15, the J call TRBJ1-4; 9 bases map to TRBD1. CDR1 and CDR2 from the germline V gene are LNHNV and YYDKDF (reference sequence). V lost 0 bases to trimming and J lost 5 bases; unmatched junction nucleotides: 13. This CDR3 has 19 amino acids. Here the CDR3 DNA reads TGTGCCACCAGCAGAGATTTTCGGCTTTTCGGGACAGGGAATGAAAAACTGTTTTTT. As protein: CATSRDFRLFGTGNEKLFF.

This chain uses TRBV5-4 with TRBJ2-5; no firm D call. The CDR3 length is 14 residues. Trimming stripped 0 bases from V and 5 bases from J, with 11 bases between. CDR1 SGHNT and CDR2 YYREEE come from the germline V gene (reference sequence). CDR3 amino acids: CASSLGVARETQYF. As DNA, the CDR3 is TGTGCCAGCAGCTTGGGAGTGGCCAGGGAGACCCAGTACTTC.

DNA for the CDR3: TGTGCCAGCAGCCAAAACAGCAACTATGGCTACACCTTC. Translated, it gives CASSQNSNYGYTF. V gene TRBV3-1 (or the pseudogene TRBV3-2) combines with J gene TRBJ1-2; D unresolved. This CDR3 region has 13 residues. The ends were cut back, 2 bases at V and 2 bases at J, with 6 bases in the middle. Germline CDR1 is LGHDT and CDR2 is YNNKEL (reference sequence).

The chain combines TRBV5-1 with TRBJ2-1; the match to TRBD2 covers 10 bases. This CDR3 is built from 17 residues. The J segment lost 0 bases and the V segment lost 2 bases, leaving 5 bases of the junction unmatched. Per germline, CDR1 SGHRS and CDR2 YFSETQ. This chain's CDR3 is CASSFLAGASSYNEQFF. The CDR3, as DNA: TGCGCCAGCAGCTTCCTAGCGGGAGCAAGCTCCTACAATGAGCAGTTCTTC.

The chain recombines TRBV28 with TRBJ1-2; TRBD1 is a possible D gene (5 bases). Germline V lookup: CDR1 MDHEN, CDR2 SYDVKM. The CDR3 sequence is 13 residues long. Trimming stripped 1 base from V and 8 bases from J, with 11 bases between. The CDR3 here is CASSLSPGEGYTF. In DNA, the CDR3 is TGTGCCAGCAGTTTATCTCCGGGGGAGGGCTACACCTTC.

The chain uses TRBV7-9 and TRBJ1-3, with D unresolved. The CDR3 spans 14 residues. Trimming cost V 5 bases and J 4 bases, with 12 bases left between them. CDR1 is SEHNR, CDR2 FQNEAQ, per germline (reference sequence). The CDR3 protein is CASSPGRTGNTIYF. As DNA, the CDR3 is TGTGCCAGCAGCCCGGGTAGAACGGGAAACACCATATATTTT.